This passage covers 13 T cell receptor beta chains from one sample sequenced in a study of T cell repertoires in cytomegalovirus infection. These TCRs' antigens remain unknown. MiXCR, applied by TCRdb to the reads, yields one record per CDR3 protein. The sample records around 750,000 distinct CDR3 sequences, approximately 32% being singletons. The input for sequencing was cultured CD8+ T cells from PBMCs, taken from culture after CMV antigen stimulation. The receptors here all came from a human donor in good health (CMV status not recorded). Some clones in this sample may be carry-over from other donors' samples.

This chain links TRBV28 with TRBJ2-1; 9 nucleotides agree with TRBD1. J was trimmed by 8 bases and V by 5 bases; bases with no gene match: 13. Germline values: CDR1 MDHEN, CDR2 SYDVKM. This CDR3 has 16 amino acids. CDR3 protein: CASSISPGQGFDEQFF. DNA of the CDR3: TGTGCCAGCAGTATCAGCCCGGGACAGGGTTTCGATGAGCAGTTCTTC.

The chain joins TRBV27 to TRBJ1-2; the D gene is possibly TRBD1 (6 bases). Germline V gene data show CDR1 as MNHEY and CDR2 as SMNVEV (reference sequence). Trimming removed 5 bases from V and 6 bases from J, with 13 bases in between. The CDR3 covers 13 residues. CDR3 loop: CASSVTGINGYTF. The CDR3, as DNA: TGTGCCAGCAGTGTCACAGGGATTAATGGCTACACCTTC.

This clonotype was counted between two and nine times. This rearrangement joins TRBV6-6 to TRBJ1-5; a weak D match, TRBD1 (6 bases). CDR3 length equals 14 residues. Germline V gene data show CDR1 as MNHNY and CDR2 as SVGAGI (reference sequence). V was shortened by 6 bases and J by 0 bases, with 9 bases between the two germline ends. CDR3 protein: CASRDSHSNQPQHF. The CDR3, as DNA: TGTGCCAGCAGGGACAGCCATAGCAATCAGCCCCAGCATTTT.

This clonotype was found many times. The germline gene is not matched at one end of the junction; a read error may be the cause. The chain is built from TRBV12-3 or TRBV12-4 and TRBJ2-1, with unresolved D. This CDR3 has 13 residues. The CDR3 sequence is CASSFGLGNEQFF. The DNA of the CDR3 is TGTGCTAGCAGCTTCGGATTGGGAAATGAGCAGTTCTTC.

This rearrangement joins TRBV19 to TRBJ1-5, with TRBD1 identical over 9 bases. Germline values: CDR1 LNHDA, CDR2 SQIVND (reference sequence). J lost 3 bases, V lost 5 bases, and 11 bases had no gene match. This CDR3 region has 17 residues. CDR3: CASSPIHWDRDNQPQHF. CDR3 DNA sequence: TGTGCCAGTAGTCCAATCCATTGGGACAGGGACAATCAGCCCCAGCATTTT.

This clonotype was picked up one time. This chain uses TRBV6-5 with TRBJ2-2; 7 bases fit TRBD1. The J segment lost 0 bases and the V segment lost 5 bases, leaving 6 bases of the junction unmatched. CDR3 size: 16 residues. Germline V gene lookup returns CDR1 MNHEY and CDR2 SVGAGI. The CDR3 nucleotides read TGTGCCAGCAGTATATGGGGACAGACGAACACCGGGGAGCTGTTTTTT. As protein: CASSIWGQTNTGELFF.

The chain has TRBV7-3 and TRBJ2-5; 10 bases map to TRBD2. The CDR3 extends over 15 amino acids. V was clipped by 5 bases and J by 5 bases; unmatched bases: 8. CDR1 is SGHTA, CDR2 FQGTGA, per germline. Here the CDR3 DNA reads TGTGCCAGCAGCCGAAGCGGGGGGGCGGGGGAGACCCAGTACTTC. Protein product: CASSRSGGAGETQYF.

The chain employs TRBV12-3 or TRBV12-4 and TRBJ2-1; 8 bases line up with TRBD2. The ends lost 8 bases at V and 0 bases at J; junction bases unmatched: 9. The CDR3 runs 16 residues. DNA of the CDR3: TGTGCCAGCGGTAGCAGCGGGGGCCTCTCCTACAATGAGCAGTTCTTC. Translation gives CASGSSGGLSYNEQFF.

This clonotype has just a few counts. This sequence joins TRBV7-2 and TRBJ2-2; 8 bases align to TRBD1. The V and J ends lost 0 bases and 2 bases, in that order; junction bases with no gene match: 2. This CDR3 spans 16 amino acids. Germline-derived CDR1 and CDR2 are SGHTA and FQGNSA. The CDR3 nucleotides read TGTGCCAGCAGCTTAGCGGGACAGGTTAACACCGGGGAGCTGTTTTTT. Translated: CASSLAGQVNTGELFF.

This clonotype has only a few counts. The CDR3 sequence is CASSQERPMTSYNEQFF. CDR3 bases: TGCGCCAGCAGCCAAGAACGGCCGATGACCTCCTACAATGAGCAGTTCTTC. The rearrangement joins TRBV4-3 to TRBJ2-1; D gene ambiguous. The CDR3 totals 17 residues. V lost 0 bases and J lost 0, with 12 bases in between. CDR1 and CDR2 (germline): LGHNA, YSLEER.

This clonotype has only a few counts. The gene calls are TRBV6-1 and TRBJ2-1, with TRBD2 identical over 9 bases. The CDR3 loop spans 14 amino acids. The germline CDR1 and CDR2 sequences are MNHNS and SASEGT. V lost 2 bases and J lost 10; bases outside the gene matches: 6. The CDR3 region is CASSELAGGEEQFF. The CDR3 nucleotides read TGTGCCAGCAGTGAATTGGCGGGGGGGGAGGAGCAGTTCTTC.

The table lists this clonotype with a few counts. The V call is TRBV15, the J call TRBJ1-2; TRBD1 agrees at 8 bases. In germline, CDR1 is LNHNV, CDR2 YYDKDF (reference sequence). This CDR3 region has 17 residues. The junction had 10 bases not matched to a gene; V was cut back by 0 bases and J by 4 bases. Written as DNA, the CDR3 is TGTGCCACCAGCAGAGATATAGGGACAGGAATCGCCTATGGCTACACCTTC. This gives the protein CATSRDIGTGIAYGYTF.

The V gene is TRBV3-1, the J gene TRBJ2-3; possible D gene TRBD1, 6 bases. Trimming shortened V by 0 bases and J by 0 bases, and 10 bases separated the two germline ends. Germline V CDR1 and CDR2: LGHDT, YNNKEL (reference sequence). CDR3 length: 16 residues. The CDR3 DNA reads as TGTGCCAGCAGCCAAGAGGACAGAACTAGCACAGATACGCAGTATTTT. This codes for CASSQEDRTSTDTQYF.